The 17 T cell receptor beta chains below come from one sample, sequenced in a study of a mutant IDH1 vaccine in newly diagnosed glioma. The repertoire was sequenced with immunoSEQ multiplex PCR; TCRdb's copy has only in-frame clones and lacks some. The repertoire holds about 69,000 clones, with just over 85% as singletons. As to time point: baseline, week 1 (first vaccination visit). Treatment meaning: pre-vaccination baseline after standard-of-care therapy. This material consisted of PBMCs, taken from a glioma patient treated with radiotherapy, temozolomide or both. The source of these receptors is a man aged 25 to 40 with glioma.

The table lists this clone with a count of one. This chain connects TRBV5-1 to TRBJ2-3; 7 bases are a match to TRBD2. Germline V gene data show CDR1 as SGHRS and CDR2 as YFSETQ. The length of the CDR3 is 16 residues. J lost 0 bases, V lost 7 bases, and 11 bases had no gene match. This chain's CDR3 is CASRGSGALSTDTQYF. CDR3 nucleotides: TGCGCCAGCCGGGGGAGCGGGGCACTAAGCACAGATACGCAGTATTTT.

This chain uses TRBV5-1 with TRBJ1-3, with a possible D match to TRBD1 (5 bases). The CDR3 length is 17 residues. V was trimmed by 5 bases and J by 0 bases, leaving 18 bases between them. Looked up from germline, CDR1 is SGHRS and CDR2 is YFSETQ. The CDR3 region is CASSRFRATSSGNTIYF. DNA of the CDR3: TGCGCCAGCAGTCGGTTCAGGGCGACGAGCTCTGGAAACACCATATATTTT.

The J gene is TRBJ1-3, the V gene TRBV18, with 8 bases matching TRBD1. Trimming took 3 bases from V and 6 from J; bases not matched to a gene: 4. The CDR3 totals 14 residues. Germline V gives CDR1 KGHSH, CDR2 LQKENI. The chain's CDR3 is CASSPQGAQNTIYF. DNA for the CDR3: TGTGCCAGCTCACCTCAGGGGGCGCAAAACACCATATATTTT.

The chain links TRBV7-2 to TRBJ1-6, with unresolved D. This CDR3 spans 16 amino acids. V lost 2 bases, J lost 0 bases, and 8 bases lay in between. Germline values: CDR1 SGHTA, CDR2 FQGNSA. For the CDR3, the DNA is TGTGCCAGCAGCTTAACACTTAGCTCCTATAATTCACCCCTCCACTTT. The encoded protein is CASSLTLSSYNSPLHF. Full variable domain (missing parts from reference TRBV7-2 and TRBJ1-6): GAGVSQSPSNKVTEKGKDVELRCDPISGHTALYWYRQSLGQGLEFLIYFQGNSAPDKSGLPSDRFSAERTGGSVSTLTIQRTQQEDSAVYLCASSLTLSSYNSPLHFGNGTRLTVT.

This chain links TRBV18 with TRBJ2-5, with D possibly TRBD2 on 6 matching bases. The CDR3 runs 15 residues. The germline V gene encodes CDR1 KGHSH and CDR2 LQKENI. The V end lost 6 bases, the J end lost 0 bases, and 14 bases lay between the germline ends. CDR3 residues: CASSERGYNQETQYF. The DNA of the CDR3 is TGTGCCAGCTCTGAACGGGGGTATAACCAAGAGACCCAGTACTTC.

The V and J genes are TRBV19 and TRBJ1-2; unclear D gene. The V gene lost 5 bases and the J gene lost 9 bases, with 19 bases spanning the gap. CDR3 length: 14 amino acids. Germline V gene sequence: CDR1 LNHDA, CDR2 SQIVND (reference sequence). The CDR3 sequence is CASSPLTGSVSYTF. The CDR3 DNA reads as TGTGCCAGTAGTCCCTTAACGGGGTCTGTTAGCTACACCTTC.

The V and J genes are TRBV6-1 and TRBJ2-2; maybe TRBD1 (6 bases). The CDR3 runs to 17 residues. The V and J ends lost 4 bases and 4 bases respectively, with 19 bases between them. CDR1 and CDR2 (germline): MNHNS, SASEGT. CDR3 amino acids: CASSGYKAGQFTGELFF. CDR3 DNA: TGTGCCAGCAGTGGATATAAAGCCGGACAGTTCACCGGGGAGCTGTTTTTT.

The gene calls are TRBV28 and TRBJ1-5; TRBD1 is a possible D gene (6 bases). The CDR3 has 15 residues. Germline V lookup: CDR1 MDHEN, CDR2 SYDVKM. V was clipped by 6 bases and J by 3 bases, with 15 bases between them. The CDR3 spells CASRFGGASNQPQHF. The CDR3 nucleotides are TGTGCCAGCAGGTTCGGGGGGGCTTCCAATCAGCCCCAGCATTTT. The full variable domain, completed using reference TRBV28 and TRBJ1-5, is DVKVTQSSRYLVKRTGEKVFLECVQDMDHENMFWYRQDPGLGLRLIYFSYDVKMKEKGDIPEGYSVSREKKERFSLILESASTNQTSMYLCASRFGGASNQPQHFGDGTRLSIL.

J is TRBJ1-6 and V is TRBV6-5, with 10 bases identical to TRBD1. V dropped 6 bases and J dropped 7; count of bases not matched to a gene: 6. In germline, CDR1 is MNHEY, CDR2 SVGAGI. The CDR3 runs 15 residues. CDR3 coding DNA: TGTGCCAGCAGCCCCGGGACAGGGGTAAATTCACCCCTCCACTTT. Its translation is CASSPGTGVNSPLHF.

Only one count was recorded for this clone. CDR3 in amino acids: CASTGGTGRRYGYTF. CDR3 DNA: TGTGCCAGCACCGGAGGGACAGGAAGGCGCTATGGCTACACCTTC. This chain connects TRBV27 to TRBJ1-2, with 8 bases identical to TRBD1. The CDR3 spans 15 residues. Germline trimming cut 7 bases from V and 4 bases from J; bases unmatched to any gene: 11. Germline V gives CDR1 MNHEY, CDR2 SMNVEV (reference sequence).

The CDR3 DNA sequence: TGCGCCAGCAGCTCCCCCAAAACAGGGAAGGGGGCCAACGTCCTGACTTTC. Protein sequence: CASSSPKTGKGANVLTF. This sequence joins TRBV5-1 and TRBJ2-6; tentatively, D is TRBD1 (6 bases). Trimming stripped 3 bases from V and 4 bases from J, with 17 bases between. This CDR3 spans 17 amino acids. Germline V gene sequence: CDR1 SGHRS, CDR2 YFSETQ.

The rearrangement joins TRBV15 to TRBJ2-2; 7 bases align to TRBD1. V lost 7 bases to trimming and J lost 0 bases; unmatched junction nucleotides: 8. CDR1 and CDR2 (germline): LNHNV, YYDKDF (reference sequence). CDR3 length equals 16 residues. CDR3 DNA: TGTGCCACCAAGACGACAGGGTCTGCGAACACCGGGGAGCTGTTTTTT. Protein: CATKTTGSANTGELFF.

In its sample, this clone was seen once. CDR3: CASVQSGGAPGELFF. The CDR3 region has the DNA TGTGCCAGCGTCCAAAGCGGGGGGGCCCCCGGGGAGCTGTTTTTT. The V gene is TRBV6-1, the J gene TRBJ2-2, with 10 bases fitting TRBD2. Looked up from germline, CDR1 is MNHNS and CDR2 is SASEGT. The V gene end was trimmed by 8 bases and the J gene end by 6 bases; junction bases not matched to a gene: 9. The CDR3 has 15 residues.

This chain links TRBV29-1 with TRBJ1-1, with a tentative D call TRBD1 (5 bases). With 6 bases removed from V and 4 bases from J, the gap between germline ends came to 18 bases. The CDR3 runs 14 residues. Germline V lookup: CDR1 SQVTM, CDR2 ANQGSEA. The CDR3 DNA follows: TGCAGCGTGCTGGACAAGGGGCTTGGCACTGAAGCTTTCTTT. It yields the protein CSVLDKGLGTEAFF. Complete variable domain (other parts from reference TRBV29-1 and TRBJ1-1): SAVISQKPSRDICQRGTSLTIQCQVDSQVTMMFWYRQQPGQSLTLIATANQGSEATYESGFVIDKFPISRPNLTFSTLTVSNMSPEDSSIYLCSVLDKGLGTEAFFGQGTRLTVV.

The genes are TRBV30 and TRBJ2-5; 9 positions agree with TRBD2. Germline CDR1 reads GTSNPN; CDR2 reads SVGIG (reference sequence). The CDR3 is 13 amino acids. Unmatched junction bases numbered 7, after V lost 2 bases and J lost 9 bases. Here the CDR3 reads CAWSPTSGVSQYF. The DNA of the CDR3 is TGTGCCTGGAGTCCGACTAGCGGAGTTTCCCAGTACTTC.

This clone occurred a few times. The chain has TRBV6-1 and TRBJ2-3; 9 positions match TRBD2. Germline V gene sequence: CDR1 MNHNS, CDR2 SASEGT. V trimming: 3 bases; J trimming: 1 base; junction bases outside the gene matches: 5. The length of the CDR3 is 16 residues. The DNA for the CDR3 is TGTGCCAGCAGTGACCTAGCGGGGTCAGGCACAGATACGCAGTATTTT. This codes for CASSDLAGSGTDTQYF.

This chain links TRBV5-1 with TRBJ2-7, with 11 positions matching TRBD1. This CDR3 comprises 14 residues. V was clipped by 5 bases and J by 7 bases; unmatched bases: 8. Germline assignment: CDR1 SGHRS and CDR2 YFSETQ. The CDR3 coding sequence is TGCGCCAGCAGACCCGGGACAGGGGGGAGGGAGCAGTACTTC. It encodes CASRPGTGGREQYF. Complete variable domain (other parts from reference TRBV5-1 and TRBJ2-7): KAGVTQTPRYLIKTRGQQVTLSCSPISGHRSVSWYQQTPGQGLQFLFEYFSETQRNKGNFPGRFSGRQFSNSRSEMNVSTLELGDSALYLCASRPGTGGREQYFGPGTRLTVT.